Below, 24 T cell receptor beta chains from the same sample are listed, as sequenced in a study of blood T cell repertoires in COVID-19. The data were produced by immunoSEQ multiplex PCR, yet TCRdb's version contains in-frame clones alone and is incomplete. The repertoire holds fewer than 200,000 clones, with more than 65% as singletons. The sample consisted of peripheral blood. These receptors all stem from a man in his 70s with active or convalescent COVID-19.

The chain is built from TRBV14 and TRBJ2-2; 8 bases are shared with TRBD1. There are 17 residues in the CDR3. Germline lookup yields CDR1 SGHDN and CDR2 FVKESK. V gave up 3 bases and J gave up 2 bases; unmatched junction bases: 8. The CDR3 sequence is CASSHLPGQANTGELFF. The CDR3 nucleotides are TGTGCCAGCAGCCACTTACCGGGACAGGCCAACACCGGGGAGCTGTTTTTT.

V gene TRBV4-3 combines with J gene TRBJ1-1; possible D gene TRBD1, 5 bases. Trimming stripped 4 bases from V and 0 bases from J, with 9 bases between. CDR1 and CDR2 (germline): LGHNA, YSLEER. The CDR3 covers 14 residues. The CDR3 is CASSLDSMNTEAFF. As DNA, the CDR3 is TGCGCCAGCAGCCTTGACAGCATGAACACTGAAGCTTTCTTT.

The chain employs TRBV19 and TRBJ2-3; D is possibly TRBD2 (6 bases). Per the germline V gene, CDR1 is LNHDA and CDR2 is SQIVND (reference sequence). This CDR3 is built from 13 residues. V was cut by 6 bases and J by 2 bases, with 9 bases left in between. CDR3 amino acids: CASRGGNTDTQYF. CDR3 bases: TGTGCCAGTAGGGGCGGGAACACAGATACGCAGTATTTT.

This clone was picked up a small number of times. The chain uses TRBV27 and TRBJ1-1; TRBD1 matches at 10 bases. The CDR3 spans 13 residues. CDR1 MNHEY and CDR2 SMNVEV come from the germline V gene (reference sequence). Germline trimming cut 11 bases from V and 4 bases from J; bases unmatched to any gene: 7. The CDR3 nucleotides read TGTGCCTCACGGGGACAGGGGCCCACTGAAGCTTTCTTT. It encodes CASRGQGPTEAFF.

This rearrangement joins TRBV19 to TRBJ1-1, with D possibly TRBD1 on 6 matching bases. Germline CDR1 LNHDA, CDR2 SQIVND (reference sequence). The CDR3 has 13 amino acids. The germline V and J ends were trimmed by 6 bases and 1 base, with 9 bases remaining between them. This chain's CDR3 is CASRNRENTEAFF. The CDR3, as DNA: TGTGCCAGTAGAAACAGGGAGAACACTGAAGCTTTCTTT. Filled out from reference TRBV19 and TRBJ1-1, the complete variable domain reads DGGITQSPKYLFRKEGQNVTLSCEQNLNHDAMYWYRQDPGQGLRLIYYSQIVNDFQKGDIAEGYSVSREKKESFPLTVTSAQKNPTAFYLCASRNRENTEAFFGQGTRLTVV.

This chain links TRBV28 with TRBJ1-5; D unresolved. CDR1 MDHEN and CDR2 SYDVKM come from the germline V gene. With 5 bases removed from V and 7 bases from J, the gap between germline ends came to 18 bases. This CDR3 comprises 15 residues. The CDR3 DNA is TGTGCCAGCAGTCAAGACTCCCGGAGGAGGCAGCCCCAGCATTTT. It codes for CASSQDSRRRQPQHF.

The rearrangement joins TRBV6-5 to TRBJ1-1; 7 nucleotides match TRBD1. The CDR3 is 15 amino acids. Germline trimming cut 2 bases from V and 4 bases from J; bases unmatched to any gene: 7. CDR1 is MNHEY and CDR2 is SVGAGI in the germline V gene. CDR3: CASSYTAGGRTEAFF. For the CDR3, the DNA is TGTGCCAGCAGTTACACGGCAGGGGGGCGCACTGAAGCTTTCTTT.

This chain links TRBV6-6 with TRBJ2-7; 14 bases are shared with TRBD2. The V and J ends lost 6 bases and 3 bases, in that order; junction bases with no gene match: 16. Germline V gene lookup returns CDR1 MNHNY and CDR2 SVGAGI (reference sequence). The CDR3 consists of 19 residues. CDR3 loop: CASSSPGTSGSGGRYEQYF. For the CDR3, the DNA is TGTGCCAGCAGCTCCCCCGGGACTAGCGGGAGTGGGGGCCGCTACGAGCAGTACTTC.

The gene calls are TRBV27 and TRBJ1-2; TRBD1 agrees at 8 bases. V lost 5 bases to trimming and J lost 4 bases; unmatched junction nucleotides: 3. The CDR3 sequence is 13 residues long. The germline V gene has CDR1 MNHEY and CDR2 SMNVEV (reference sequence). CDR3 amino acids: CASSPTGGYGYTF. The CDR3 nucleotides read TGTGCCAGCAGTCCAACAGGGGGCTATGGCTACACCTTC.

This clone has just one count. The V and J genes are TRBV9 and TRBJ2-2; D not resolved. Germline V gene lookup returns CDR1 SGDLS and CDR2 YYNGEE. Trimming removed 3 bases at V and 0 bases at J, with 9 bases between. The CDR3 has 15 residues. The CDR3 nucleotides are TGTGCCAGCAGCGCAAGTCACACGAACACCGGGGAGCTGTTTTTT. Translating gives CASSASHTNTGELFF. The whole variable domain, remainder taken from reference TRBV9 and TRBJ2-2, is DSGVTQTPKHLITATGQRVTLRCSPRSGDLSVYWYQQSLDQGLQFLIQYYNGEERAKGNILERFSAQQFPDLHSELNLSSLELGDSALYFCASSASHTNTGELFFGEGSRLTVL.

This sequence joins TRBV18 and TRBJ1-5; D is perhaps TRBD1 (6 bases). Germline loops: CDR1 KGHSH, CDR2 LQKENI. CDR3 length: 17 amino acids. Trimming removed 3 bases from V and 0 bases from J, with 15 bases in between. Written as DNA, the CDR3 is TGTGCCAGCTCACCGGGTCAGGGGAGTTATAGCAATCAGCCCCAGCATTTT. It specifies CASSPGQGSYSNQPQHF.

The V gene is TRBV19, the J gene TRBJ1-2; no firm D call. The V gene lost 7 bases and the J gene lost 2 bases, with 20 bases spanning the gap. The length of the CDR3 is 16 residues. Germline V gene lookup returns CDR1 LNHDA and CDR2 SQIVND (reference sequence). The CDR3 region is CASTTGRVALNYGYTF. CDR3 coding DNA: TGTGCCAGTACCACGGGAAGGGTGGCCTTGAACTATGGCTACACCTTC.

The CDR3 DNA reads TGTGCCAGCAGGACCAGCGGGAACTATGGCTACACCTTC. Its protein product is CASRTSGNYGYTF. The chain combines TRBV6-5 with TRBJ1-2; D is unclear. Germline V gene lookup returns CDR1 MNHEY and CDR2 SVGAGI. The CDR3 is 13 amino acids. Trimming removed 6 bases from V and 2 bases from J, with 10 bases in between.

V is TRBV29-1 and J is TRBJ2-7; 7 bases are a match to TRBD2. CDR1 SQVTM and CDR2 ANQGSEA come from the germline V gene. With 6 bases clipped from V and 6 bases from J, the junction kept 14 bases outside the gene matches. The CDR3 consists of 14 residues. CDR3 DNA: TGCAGCGTACACGCGGGAGCCCCCTATCGCGAGCAGTACTTC. Translation gives CSVHAGAPYREQYF.

The genes are TRBV7-2 and TRBJ2-3; 12 bases are a match to TRBD2. Losses at the gene ends were 2 bases for V and 2 bases for J; bases not matched to a gene: 2. The CDR3 is made up of 16 amino acids. Per germline, CDR1 SGHTA and CDR2 FQGNSA. The CDR3 region is CASSLWTSGDTDTQYF. The CDR3 coding sequence is TGTGCCAGCAGCTTATGGACTAGCGGGGACACAGATACGCAGTATTTT.

The chain recombines TRBV7-2 with TRBJ2-2; 7 nucleotides line up with TRBD2. CDR1 SGHTA and CDR2 FQGNSA come from the germline V gene. Germline trimming cut 5 bases from V and 1 base from J; bases unmatched to any gene: 4. The CDR3 is 15 residues long. This chain's CDR3 is CASSRSGLNTGELFF. For the CDR3, the DNA is TGTGCCAGCAGCCGTAGCGGGCTGAACACCGGGGAGCTGTTTTTT.

This chain uses TRBV3-1 (or the pseudogene TRBV3-2) with TRBJ1-2; 9 positions match TRBD1. In germline, CDR1 is LGHDT, CDR2 YNNKEL (reference sequence). This CDR3 spans 14 amino acids. J gave up 5 bases and V 1 base, and 2 bases lay outside the gene matches. The CDR3 coding sequence is TGTGCCAGCAGCCAAGTTGGACAGGGGTATGGCTACACCTTC. This codes for CASSQVGQGYGYTF.

V gene TRBV28 combines with J gene TRBJ1-4, with no clear D. Germline-derived CDR1 and CDR2 are MDHEN and SYDVKM. The V end was cut by 3 bases, the J end by 7 bases, with 6 bases between. This CDR3 region has 12 residues. The CDR3 spells CASSFQLEKLFF. Here the CDR3 DNA reads TGTGCCAGCAGTTTCCAACTTGAAAAACTGTTTTTT.

This clone was counted once. V usage is TRBV6-4 and J usage is TRBJ1-2, with 11 bases identical to TRBD1. The CDR3 loop spans 17 amino acids. V lost 5 bases and J lost 1; bases outside the gene matches: 9. Germline values: CDR1 MRHNA, CDR2 SNTAGT. CDR3 loop: CASSHVGGQGGNYGYTF. The DNA of the CDR3 is TGTGCCAGCAGTCACGTCGGGGGACAGGGGGGTAACTATGGCTACACCTTC.

This clone is a singleton in its sample. This chain links TRBV20-1 with TRBJ2-7, with 9 positions matching TRBD2. The CDR3 sequence is 15 residues long. Trimming took 3 bases from V and 6 from J; bases not matched to a gene: 12. Germline loops: CDR1 DFQATT, CDR2 SNEGSKA (reference sequence). The CDR3 loop reads CSASTGGRASGEQYF. CDR3 DNA sequence: TGCAGTGCTAGTACTGGCGGGAGGGCCTCCGGCGAGCAGTACTTC.

The V call is TRBV4-1, the J call TRBJ1-1, with TRBD1 matching 7 bases. J lost 5 bases, V lost 0 bases, and 6 bases had no gene match. CDR1 and CDR2 from the germline V gene are MGHRA and YSYEKL. The CDR3 spans 15 residues. CDR3 bases: TGCGCCAGCAGCCAAGAGACAGGGCGGAGAACTGAAGCTTTCTTT. This translates into CASSQETGRRTEAFF.

V and J are TRBV27 and TRBJ2-2, with D maybe TRBD1 (6 bases). Trimming took 2 bases from V and 7 from J, leaving 11 bases between them. Germline V gives CDR1 MNHEY, CDR2 SMNVEV (reference sequence). The CDR3 is made up of 14 amino acids. The CDR3 sequence: CASSLLGTHGELFF. The CDR3 DNA reads as TGTGCCAGCAGTTTACTAGGGACACACGGGGAGCTGTTTTTT.

The CDR3 DNA sequence: TGTGCCAGCAGTTTACTTGAGGACAATGAGCAGTTCTTC. The encoded protein is CASSLLEDNEQFF. This chain connects TRBV12-3 or TRBV12-4 to TRBJ2-1; D gene ambiguous. This CDR3 comprises 13 residues. The V and J ends lost 2 bases and 5 bases respectively, with 7 bases between them.

This chain uses TRBV6-5 with TRBJ2-5; D uncertain. V was pared by 7 bases and J by 1 base, with 10 bases between. From germline, CDR1 is MNHEY and CDR2 SVGAGI. This CDR3 region has 13 residues. The CDR3 nucleotides read TGTGCCAGCATGCCAGCGATCCAAGAGACCCAGTACTTC. Translation gives CASMPAIQETQYF.